This T cell receptor beta chain emerged from a study of T cell repertoires in cytomegalovirus infection. Study background: In the study, CMV epitopes included recently identified HLA-C-restricted and well-studied HLA-B-restricted ones. The study's findings and limits: The cumulative frequency of public TCR beta families distinguished individuals who carried CMV together with the relevant HLA.

J lost 1 base, V lost 7 bases, and 5 bases had no gene match. The CDR3 covers 14 residues. Regarding this clonotype: Its antigen remains unidentified.

TCRdb reprocessed the reads with MiXCR, giving one entry per CDR3 protein. The sample contains around 900,000 distinct CDR3 sequences, around 31% of which appear only once. This clonotype was obtained from a human donor in good health (CMV status not recorded). Some clones in this sample may be carry-over from other donors' samples. This chain links TRBV12-3 or TRBV12-4 with TRBJ1-2, with 8 bases that match TRBD1. The sample in question was cultured CD8+ T cells from PBMCs, obtained from culture after CMV antigen stimulation. Written as DNA, the CDR3 is TGTGCCAGCAATTACAGGGGGGGTAACTATGGCTACACCTTC. It codes for CASNYRGGNYGYTF.